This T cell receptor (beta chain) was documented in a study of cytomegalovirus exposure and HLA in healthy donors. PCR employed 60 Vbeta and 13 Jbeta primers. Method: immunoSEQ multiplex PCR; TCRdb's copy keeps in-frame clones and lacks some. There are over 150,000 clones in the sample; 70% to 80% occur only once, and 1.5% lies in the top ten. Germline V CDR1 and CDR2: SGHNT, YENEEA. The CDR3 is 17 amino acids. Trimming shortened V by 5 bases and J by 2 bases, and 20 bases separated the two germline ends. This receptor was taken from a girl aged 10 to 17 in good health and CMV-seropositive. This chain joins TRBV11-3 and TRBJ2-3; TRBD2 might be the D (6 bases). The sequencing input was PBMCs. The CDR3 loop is CASSPVLGRGVTDTQYF. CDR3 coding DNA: TGTGCCAGCAGCCCCGTACTGGGGCGGGGAGTCACAGATACGCAGTATTTT.